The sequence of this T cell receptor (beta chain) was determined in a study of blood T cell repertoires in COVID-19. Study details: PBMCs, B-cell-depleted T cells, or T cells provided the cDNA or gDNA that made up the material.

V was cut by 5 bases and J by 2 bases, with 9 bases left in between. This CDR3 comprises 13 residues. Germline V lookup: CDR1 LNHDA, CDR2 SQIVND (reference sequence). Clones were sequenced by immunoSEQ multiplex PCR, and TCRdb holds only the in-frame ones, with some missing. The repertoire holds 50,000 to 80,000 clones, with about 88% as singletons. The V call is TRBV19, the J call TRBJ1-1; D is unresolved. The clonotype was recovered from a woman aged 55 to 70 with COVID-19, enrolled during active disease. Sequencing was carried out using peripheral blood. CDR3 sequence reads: CASSPSLNTEAFF. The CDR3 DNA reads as TGTGCCAGTAGTCCCTCTCTAAACACTGAAGCTTTCTTT.